The present TCR beta chain was sequenced within a study of blood T cell repertoires in COVID-19. The overall study: PBMCs, B-cell-depleted T cells, or T cells were the source of the cDNA or gDNA that made up the material.

Clones were sequenced by immunoSEQ multiplex PCR, and TCRdb holds only the in-frame ones, with some missing. Among some 180,000 clones listed, around 90% were seen once. Sequencing input: peripheral blood. This receptor was obtained from a man aged 50 or older with acute or convalescent COVID-19.

CDR3: CSVEDLYRNYGYTF. CDR3 nucleotides: TGCAGCGTTGAAGATCTTTACAGAAACTATGGCTACACCTTC. The V gene is TRBV29-1, the J gene TRBJ1-2; D ambiguous. Germline CDR1 reads SQVTM; CDR2 reads ANQGSEA. This CDR3 contains 14 residues. V lost 0 bases and J lost 2, with 10 bases in between. Variable domain in full (rest from reference TRBV29-1 and TRBJ1-2): SAVISQKPSRDICQRGTSLTIQCQVDSQVTMMFWYRQQPGQSLTLIATANQGSEATYESGFVIDKFPISRPNLTFSTLTVSNMSPEDSSIYLCSVEDLYRNYGYTFGSGTRLTVV.